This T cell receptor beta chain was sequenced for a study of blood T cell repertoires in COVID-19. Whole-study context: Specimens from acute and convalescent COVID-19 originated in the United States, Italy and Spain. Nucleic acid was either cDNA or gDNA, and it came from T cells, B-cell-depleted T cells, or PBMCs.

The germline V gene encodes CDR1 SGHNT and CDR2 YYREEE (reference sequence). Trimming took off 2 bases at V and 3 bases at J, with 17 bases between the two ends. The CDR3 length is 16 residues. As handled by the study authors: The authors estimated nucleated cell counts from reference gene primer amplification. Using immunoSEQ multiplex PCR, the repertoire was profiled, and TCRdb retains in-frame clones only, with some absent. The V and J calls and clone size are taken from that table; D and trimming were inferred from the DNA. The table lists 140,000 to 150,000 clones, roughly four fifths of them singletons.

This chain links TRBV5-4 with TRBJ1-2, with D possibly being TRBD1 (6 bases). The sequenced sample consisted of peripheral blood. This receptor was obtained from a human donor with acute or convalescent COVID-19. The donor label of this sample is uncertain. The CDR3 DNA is TGTGCCAGCAGCTTTTCTACAGGGCGGGTTGACTATGGCTACACCTTC. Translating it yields CASSFSTGRVDYGYTF.